This paragraph covers one T cell receptor beta chain sequence. The sample originates from a study of blood T cell repertoires in COVID-19. The method was immunoSEQ multiplex PCR; TCRdb's version includes in-frame clones alone and lacks a portion of them. The sample records 250,000 to 350,000 clones, around 82% being singletons. Germline V gene data show CDR1 as SGHTA and CDR2 as FQGNSA. This CDR3 has 15 residues. The V gene lost 2 bases and the J gene lost 8 bases, with 16 bases spanning the gap. The chain combines TRBV7-2 with TRBJ2-1; D possibly corresponds to TRBD2 (6 bases). The sequence derives from a person aged 65-85 years with COVID-19, enrolled during active disease. The sample was peripheral blood. The DNA of the CDR3 is TGTGCCAGCAGCTTATCCGGGACTCCGGCGGATGAGCAGTTCTTC. Translated, it gives CASSLSGTPADEQFF.